The 25 T cell receptor beta chains listed next were all sequenced from one sample in a study of blood T cells in healthy people across ages. Together with a sample-barcoded 5' primer, a J-beta primer mix was included in a second PCR lasting roughly 6 to 12 cycles. TCRdb itself ran the 5' RACE reads through MiXCR, one entry per CDR3 protein. The sample holds 1.6 million or so distinct CDR3 sequences, roughly a third seen once. Sequencing input: blood. The receptors were sampled from a woman aged 25 to 39 in good health.

The chain employs TRBV4-2 and TRBJ2-7; possibly TRBD2 for D (6 bases). Per germline, CDR1 LGHNA and CDR2 YNFKEQ. This CDR3 has 13 amino acids. Trimming shortened V by 4 bases and J by 9 bases, and 16 bases separated the two germline ends. CDR3 nucleotides: TGTGCCAGCAGCCTCAGCCGGGACTTCGGGCAGTACTTC. It is translated as CASSLSRDFGQYF.

This clonotype was observed a handful of times. The chain employs TRBV9 and TRBJ1-1; D possibly corresponds to TRBD1 (5 bases). The CDR3 totals 16 residues. V lost 0 bases and J 4 bases, leaving 16 bases between the germline ends. Germline CDR1 SGDLS, CDR2 YYNGEE. CDR3 sequence: CASSVGVGQGFTEAFF. Here the CDR3 DNA reads TGTGCCAGCAGCGTAGGTGTAGGGCAGGGTTTCACTGAAGCTTTCTTT.

Concerning this clonotype itself: At one end, the junction sequence differs from germline, possibly due to a read error. The rearrangement joins TRBV6-1 to TRBJ2-5; 7 nucleotides line up with TRBD2. Germline CDR1 is MNHNS and CDR2 is SASEGT. The CDR3 extends over 16 amino acids. The DNA for the CDR3 is TGTGTCAGCAGTGCTCGGGGCGGGACTACACAAGAGACCCAGTACTTC. The encoded protein is CVSSARGGTTQETQYF.

This clonotype was seen a handful of times. The rearrangement links TRBV7-8 to TRBJ2-3; TRBD2 agrees at 9 bases. J lost 3 bases, V lost 3 bases, and 4 bases had no gene match. In germline, CDR1 is SGHVS, CDR2 FQNEAQ. The CDR3 loop spans 15 amino acids. CDR3 in DNA: TGTGCCAGCAGCTTTTCCCTAGCGGGGACAGATACGCAGTATTTT. It translates to CASSFSLAGTDTQYF.

This sequence joins TRBV20-1 and TRBJ2-1; the match to TRBD2 covers 12 bases. The CDR3 length is 15 residues. Looked up from germline, CDR1 is DFQATT and CDR2 is SNEGSKA (reference sequence). J lost 8 bases, V lost 4 bases, and 9 bases had no gene match. The CDR3 sequence: CSAKKTSGSIYEQFF. The DNA of the CDR3 is TGCAGTGCTAAGAAGACTAGCGGGAGTATCTATGAGCAGTTCTTC.

The chain combines TRBV20-1 with TRBJ2-1; no clear D gene. The CDR3 loop spans 11 amino acids. Germline-derived CDR1 and CDR2 are DFQATT and SNEGSKA (reference sequence). This chain's CDR3 is CSRLTRAEQFF. The CDR3, as DNA: TGCAGCCGACTTACACGGGCTGAGCAGTTCTTC.

This clonotype came up once. The genes are TRBV7-3 and TRBJ1-2; D not certain. This CDR3 contains 17 residues. With 2 bases removed from V and 8 bases from J, the gap between germline ends came to 24 bases. Germline CDR1 and CDR2: SGHTA and FQGTGA. The CDR3 is CASSLWNRHTSPAGYTF. In nucleotides, the CDR3 is TGTGCCAGCAGCTTATGGAACCGACACACGTCTCCCGCCGGCTACACCTTC.

The rearrangement uses TRBV20-1 and TRBJ2-1; no firm D call. Germline loops: CDR1 DFQATT, CDR2 SNEGSKA (reference sequence). The CDR3 contains 15 residues. Trimming left V 1 base short and J 4 bases short, with 14 bases between. The CDR3 nucleotides are TGCAGTGCTAGAGCGATCGGAACGGTATACAATGAGCAGTTCTTC. It specifies CSARAIGTVYNEQFF.

This clonotype has a handful of counts. The rearrangement links TRBV3-1 to TRBJ2-4; D is perhaps TRBD2 (5 bases). Germline CDR1 is LGHDT and CDR2 is YNNKEL (reference sequence). CDR3 length: 12 residues. V dropped 2 bases and J dropped 8 bases, with 7 bases sitting between them. CDR3 sequence (DNA): TGTGCCAGCAGCCAACGGGGTTACATTCAGTACTTC. Translating it yields CASSQRGYIQYF.

This clonotype was seen a few times. The rearrangement joins TRBV6-5 to TRBJ2-3, with TRBD2 matching 11 bases. The length of the CDR3 is 15 residues. Trimming cost V 0 bases and J 5 bases; bases outside gene matches: 1. Germline values: CDR1 MNHEY, CDR2 SVGAGI. Here the CDR3 reads CASSYSTSGEDTQYF. In DNA, the CDR3 is TGTGCCAGCAGTTACTCGACTAGCGGGGAAGATACGCAGTATTTT.

J is TRBJ2-7 and V is TRBV28, with TRBD2 matching 7 bases. Germline V CDR1 and CDR2: MDHEN, SYDVKM. After removal of 3 bases from V and 1 base from J, the junction contained 3 bases not matched to a gene. The CDR3 runs to 14 residues. CDR3 DNA: TGTGCCAGCAGTTTCGGGGAGGGATCCTACGAGCAGTACTTC. Protein sequence: CASSFGEGSYEQYF.

CDR3 nucleotides: TGTGCCAGCTCACCCCAAGTAGGCGGATCCTACGAGCAGTACTTC. Translation: CASSPQVGGSYEQYF. This sequence joins TRBV18 and TRBJ2-7; D ambiguous. The CDR3 has 15 amino acids. V was pared by 3 bases and J by 1 base, with 13 bases between. In germline, CDR1 is KGHSH, CDR2 LQKENI.

The V call is TRBV2, the J call TRBJ2-7, with 9 bases identical to TRBD1. Per the germline V gene, CDR1 is SNHLY and CDR2 is FYNNEI. The CDR3 runs 13 residues. Trimming removed 10 bases from V and 4 bases from J; junction bases left unmatched: 8. CDR3 DNA: TGTGCCATCCTCCGGGACAGGGAGTACGAGCAGTACTTC. Protein product: CAILRDREYEQYF.

This clonotype was counted at least ten times. The chain recombines TRBV4-1 with TRBJ2-7; possibly TRBD1 for D (5 bases). The CDR3 has 13 residues. V was pared by 0 bases and J by 9 bases, with 12 bases between. Germline assignment: CDR1 MGHRA and CDR2 YSYEKL. CDR3 coding DNA: TGCGCCAGCAGCCAAGAACAGGAGCACTGGCAGTACTTC. It yields the protein CASSQEQEHWQYF.

The CDR3 spells CASSPSGPRGEQYF. The DNA of the CDR3 is TGTGCCAGCAGCCCCTCGGGACCACGAGGCGAGCAGTACTTC. The chain has TRBV9 and TRBJ2-5; the D call may be TRBD1 or TRBD2 (5 bases each). The DNA matches TRBJ2-7 better at its end, which makes the J call doubtful. The CDR3 contains 14 residues. The V gene's germline CDR1 is SGDLS and CDR2 YYNGEE.

This chain uses TRBV7-3 with TRBJ2-4, with 8 bases fitting TRBD2. The DNA end is a closer match to TRBJ2-5, so the J assignment may be wrong. The CDR3 contains 14 residues. Per germline, CDR1 SGHTA and CDR2 FQGTGA. The CDR3 reads CASSFRGGSETQYF. In nucleotides, the CDR3 is TGTGCCAGCAGCTTTCGGGGGGGCTCAGAGACCCAGTACTTC.

As regards this clonotype: Relative to the germline gene, one junction end is altered; a read error may explain this. The chain is built from TRBV7-8 and TRBJ2-7, with D perhaps TRBD2 (5 bases). Germline values: CDR1 SGHVS, CDR2 FQNEAQ. CDR3 size: 15 residues. CDR3 in amino acids: CTSSLAFTQTYGQYF. The CDR3 DNA reads TGTACCAGCAGCTTAGCGTTTACCCAGACCTACGGGCAGTACTTC.

This clonotype turned up a few times. The chain has TRBV27 and TRBJ2-7; D tentatively fits TRBD1 or TRBD2 (6 bases each). Trimming pared 6 bases from V and 1 base from J, leaving 19 bases between. Germline CDR1 reads MNHEY; CDR2 reads SMNVEV (reference sequence). The CDR3 sequence is 16 residues long. The CDR3 DNA reads as TGTGCCAGCAGACCGGGGGAGGAGGGGGTTTCCTACGAGCAGTACTTC. Translating it yields CASRPGEEGVSYEQYF.

The chain employs TRBV24-1 and TRBJ2-1, with 11 nucleotides matching TRBD2. The V and J ends lost 1 base and 6 bases, in that order; junction bases with no gene match: 4. The CDR3 is 16 amino acids. Germline lookup yields CDR1 KGHDR and CDR2 SFDVKD. The CDR3 spells CATSDFGSGRGNEQFF. The DNA of the CDR3 is TGTGCCACCAGTGATTTCGGTAGCGGGAGGGGCAATGAGCAGTTCTTC.

The rearrangement joins TRBV2 to TRBJ2-1; TRBD1 aligns across 8 bases. Per germline, CDR1 SNHLY and CDR2 FYNNEI. V lost 3 bases, J lost 11 bases, and 9 bases stayed unmatched. This CDR3 region has 14 residues. The CDR3 here is CASSDGTGLIKQFF. The CDR3 region has the DNA TGTGCCAGCAGTGATGGGACAGGTCTTATTAAGCAGTTCTTC.

This clonotype has just a few counts. This chain joins TRBV25-1 and TRBJ2-5; 7 bases fit TRBD2. V lost 8 bases, J lost 3 bases, and 9 bases stayed unmatched. The CDR3 is 14 amino acids. Per the germline V gene, CDR1 is MGHDK and CDR2 is SYGVNS. Written as DNA, the CDR3 is TGTGCCAGCTTAGCGGCGGGGGTGGAAGAGACCCAGTACTTC. This sequence encodes CASLAAGVEETQYF.

This clonotype was observed at least ten times. Here the CDR3 reads CASSPTRETQYF. The CDR3 coding sequence is TGTGCCAGCAGCCCCACCAGGGAGACCCAGTACTTC. The chain employs TRBV14 and TRBJ2-5; D ambiguous. This CDR3 is built from 12 residues. The V end was cut by 4 bases, the J end by 5 bases, with 8 bases between. CDR1 and CDR2 from the germline V gene are SGHDN and FVKESK.

Worth noting for this clonotype: A much more abundant neighbour one base away suggests this may be a read error. This chain uses TRBV6-5 with TRBJ2-1; 10 bases are shared with TRBD1. The CDR3 runs 15 residues. Germline CDR1 reads MNHEY; CDR2 reads SVGAGI. CDR3 sequence reads: CASSPGTGAYNEQVF. CDR3 coding DNA: TGTGCCAGCAGTCCCGGGACAGGGGCCTACAATGAGCAGGTCTTC.

At least ten counts were recorded for this clonotype. This chain joins TRBV6-1 and TRBJ2-1, with 11 bases fitting TRBD2. V dropped 7 bases and J dropped 3; count of bases not matched to a gene: 5. The CDR3 totals 15 residues. Germline V gives CDR1 MNHNS, CDR2 SASEGT. The CDR3: CASTLAGGLYNEQFF. The CDR3 DNA follows: TGTGCCAGCACCCTAGCGGGGGGTCTCTACAATGAGCAGTTCTTC.

This clonotype was picked up many times. This chain connects TRBV7-9 to TRBJ2-1; possible D gene TRBD1, 5 bases. Trimming shortened V by 4 bases and J by 5 bases, and 6 bases separated the two germline ends. There are 12 residues in the CDR3. CDR1 and CDR2 from the germline V gene are SEHNR and FQNEAQ (reference sequence). The CDR3 DNA reads as TGTGCCAGCAGCTGGGGCCACAATGAGCAGTTCTTC. Its translation: CASSWGHNEQFF. Full variable domain (missing parts from reference TRBV7-9 and TRBJ2-1): DTGVSQNPRHKITKRGQNVTFRCDPISEHNRLYWYRQTLGQGPEFLTYFQNEAQLEKSRLLSDRFSAERPKGSFSTLEIQRTEQGDSAMYLCASSWGHNEQFFGPGTRLTVL.